Presented here are 27 T cell receptor beta chains from one specimen sequenced in a study of lymphopenia after photon versus proton radiotherapy. Sequenced by immunoSEQ multiplex PCR; TCRdb stores in-frame clones only, minus some. The sample lists fewer than 30,000 clones, about 88% occurring once. The source material was peripheral blood, sampled from a patient treated with photon-based radiotherapy. Receptors were obtained from a woman aged 45-59 years with cholangiocarcinoma.

This clone showed up just a few times. The V gene is TRBV11-2, the J gene TRBJ2-5; 7 bases agree with TRBD1. From germline, CDR1 is SGHAT and CDR2 FQNNGV. The CDR3 consists of 15 residues. The V segment lost 2 bases and the J segment 4 bases; nucleotides outside the gene matches: 7. In DNA form, the CDR3 reads TGTGCCAGCAGCTTATACCCGGGACAGATAGAGACCCAGTACTTC. It encodes CASSLYPGQIETQYF.

This sequence joins TRBV2 and TRBJ2-7, with 7 bases aligning to TRBD1. Trimming took 6 bases from V and 7 from J; bases not matched to a gene: 15. The CDR3 length is 15 residues. Germline V gene lookup returns CDR1 SNHLY and CDR2 FYNNEI. The CDR3 is CASRDLTGVFGEQYF. For the CDR3, the DNA is TGTGCCAGCAGGGACCTTACAGGGGTCTTTGGAGAGCAGTACTTC. Full variable domain (outside the CDR3, taken from reference TRBV2 and TRBJ2-7): EPEVTQTPSHQVTQMGQEVILRCVPISNHLYFYWYRQILGQKVEFLVSFYNNEISEKSEIFDDQFSVERPDGSNFTLKIRSTKLEDSAMYFCASRDLTGVFGEQYFGPGTRLTVT.

This chain links TRBV29-1 with TRBJ1-2; D is perhaps TRBD1 (5 bases). Trimming removed 6 bases from V and 6 bases from J, with 17 bases in between. This CDR3 region has 13 residues. Germline V gene lookup returns CDR1 SQVTM and CDR2 ANQGSEA. The chain's CDR3 is CSVLQGTSHGYTF. Written as DNA, the CDR3 is TGCAGCGTGCTACAAGGGACGAGTCATGGCTACACCTTC.

This chain links TRBV28 with TRBJ2-7; 9 bases are a match to TRBD1. This CDR3 comprises 15 residues. Germline CDR1 reads MDHEN; CDR2 reads SYDVKM. V shed 3 bases and J 2 bases; nucleotides not matched to a gene: 5. CDR3 DNA: TGTGCCAGCAGTTTGTCTGGGACAGGGCCCTACGAGCAGTACTTC. This encodes CASSLSGTGPYEQYF.

This chain uses TRBV6-5 with TRBJ1-6; D gene uncertain. Trimming took 5 bases from V and 15 from J, leaving 17 bases between them. Germline V gene sequence: CDR1 MNHEY, CDR2 SVGAGI. CDR3 length: 13 residues. The CDR3 protein is CASSPVGVPNLHF. Written as DNA, the CDR3 is TGTGCCAGCAGTCCCGTCGGGGTTCCTAACCTCCACTTT.

This chain joins TRBV29-1 and TRBJ1-1; D call uncertain. The CDR3 spans 10 residues. Germline V gene data show CDR1 as SQVTM and CDR2 as ANQGSEA. V was pared by 4 bases and J by 8 bases, with 8 bases between. The CDR3 DNA reads as TGCAGCGTTGCCCGGGGAGAAGCTTTCTTT. Encoded protein: CSVARGEAFF.

The chain combines TRBV28 with TRBJ1-3, with 8 positions matching TRBD1. CDR1 and CDR2 from the germline V gene are MDHEN and SYDVKM. Trimming took 4 bases from V and 3 from J; bases not matched to a gene: 14. The CDR3 contains 18 residues. DNA of the CDR3: TGTGCCAGCAGTTCGATGGACAGGGTTCTCCTATATGGAAACACCATATATTTT. It yields the protein CASSSMDRVLLYGNTIYF.

The V gene is TRBV7-2, the J gene TRBJ1-2, with TRBD1 as a possible D gene (6 bases). The germline V gene has CDR1 SGHTA and CDR2 FQGNSA. Trimming removed 2 bases from V and 0 bases from J, with 7 bases in between. The CDR3 loop spans 14 amino acids. The CDR3 bases are TGTGCCAGCAGCTTACGGGGGCCTAACTATGGCTACACCTTC. Its protein is CASSLRGPNYGYTF.

This sequence joins TRBV2 and TRBJ1-2; 7 positions agree with TRBD1. The ends lost 9 bases at V and 9 bases at J; junction bases unmatched: 7. The CDR3 totals 11 residues. CDR1 is SNHLY, CDR2 FYNNEI, per germline. The CDR3 DNA sequence: TGTGCCAGTCGACAGGGTCGGAGCTACACCTTC. Protein product: CASRQGRSYTF.

This chain joins TRBV18 and TRBJ1-2, with 7 nucleotides matching TRBD1. The length of the CDR3 is 14 residues. Germline V gene sequence: CDR1 KGHSH, CDR2 LQKENI. The V segment lost 4 bases and the J segment 2 bases; nucleotides outside the gene matches: 4. The DNA for the CDR3 is TGTGCCAGCTCACAGGGGGCGACAAACTATGGCTACACCTTC. This codes for CASSQGATNYGYTF.

The chain carries TRBV4-3 and TRBJ2-7, with D possibly TRBD1 on 5 matching bases. The CDR3 length is 15 residues. The V and J ends lost 1 base and 2 bases respectively, with 12 bases between them. CDR1 LGHNA and CDR2 YSLEER come from the germline V gene. CDR3 amino acids: CASSQVLQETYEQYF. The DNA of the CDR3 is TGCGCCAGCAGCCAAGTACTACAGGAGACCTACGAGCAGTACTTC.

For the CDR3, the DNA is TGCGCCAGCAGCCAAGGGGGTGAACTCGGGGAGCTGTTTTTT. Protein: CASSQGGELGELFF. V is TRBV4-3 and J is TRBJ2-2; unclear D gene. CDR3 length: 14 residues. Germline CDR1 reads LGHNA; CDR2 reads YSLEER. The V end lost 1 base, the J end lost 7 bases, and 10 bases lay between the germline ends.

The V gene is TRBV6-5, the J gene TRBJ2-3; D assignment may be TRBD1 or TRBD2 (5 bases each). The germline V gene has CDR1 MNHEY and CDR2 SVGAGI. The CDR3 sequence is 11 residues long. The V end was cut by 4 bases, the J end by 14 bases, with 13 bases between. CDR3 loop: CASSFGAAMYF. The CDR3 DNA sequence: TGTGCCAGCAGTTTCGGGGCCGCCATGTATTTT.

This clone came up once. V is TRBV2 and J is TRBJ2-7; either TRBD1 or TRBD2 may fit D (5 bases each). Germline loops: CDR1 SNHLY, CDR2 FYNNEI. This CDR3 is 19 amino acids long. Trimming removed 6 bases from V and 7 bases from J, with 34 bases in between. CDR3 sequence: CASRTPQGTRGAGRAEQYF. DNA of the CDR3: TGTGCCAGCAGAACCCCGCAGGGTACTAGAGGGGCAGGTCGGGCGGAGCAGTACTTC.

The chain links TRBV5-5 to TRBJ1-1; D is possibly TRBD1 (5 bases). CDR1 is SGHKS and CDR2 is YYEKEE in the germline V gene (reference sequence). The germline V and J ends were trimmed by 5 bases and 6 bases, with 14 bases remaining between them. The CDR3 loop spans 13 amino acids. The CDR3 DNA follows: TGTGCCAGCAGATCGGCTGGGGCGTCTGAAGCTTTCTTT. Amino acids: CASRSAGASEAFF.

The chain carries TRBV7-2 and TRBJ1-2; 7 bases map to TRBD1. In germline, CDR1 is SGHTA, CDR2 FQGNSA. J lost 4 bases, V lost 7 bases, and 9 bases had no gene match. The length of the CDR3 is 14 residues. CDR3 nucleotide sequence: TGTGCCAGCAACCATGACAGGGTTCCCTATGGCTACACCTTC. Residues: CASNHDRVPYGYTF.

The V call is TRBV19, the J call TRBJ2-7; 10 bases line up with TRBD1. In germline, CDR1 is LNHDA, CDR2 SQIVND (reference sequence). V lost 6 bases to trimming and J lost 3 bases; unmatched junction nucleotides: 8. The CDR3 length is 15 residues. The CDR3 DNA reads TGTGCCAGTAGACCCAGACAGGGGGCGAGCTACGAGCAGTACTTC. It encodes CASRPRQGASYEQYF. The full variable domain, in which reference TRBV19 and TRBJ2-7 provide the parts outside the CDR3, is DGGITQSPKYLFRKEGQNVTLSCEQNLNHDAMYWYRQDPGQGLRLIYYSQIVNDFQKGDIAEGYSVSREKKESFPLTVTSAQKNPTAFYLCASRPRQGASYEQYFGPGTRLTVT.

The chain combines TRBV6-6 with TRBJ2-5; D remains ambiguous. Germline CDR1 reads MNHNY; CDR2 reads SVGAGI (reference sequence). The CDR3 has 14 amino acids. The V end lost 5 bases, the J end lost 0 bases, and 10 bases lay between the germline ends. DNA for the CDR3: TGTGCCAGCAGTCGGCGGCAGTACCAAGAGACCCAGTACTTC. Protein product: CASSRRQYQETQYF.

The V and J genes are TRBV27 and TRBJ1-2; TRBD1 aligns across 8 bases. J was trimmed by 2 bases and V by 6 bases; bases with no gene match: 8. CDR3 length equals 15 residues. Germline V gene data show CDR1 as MNHEY and CDR2 as SMNVEV (reference sequence). The CDR3 DNA reads TGTGCCAGCAGGGGACAGGACTTGAAAAACTATGGCTACACCTTC. It is translated as CASRGQDLKNYGYTF.

This clone was detected a few times. The J gene is TRBJ2-7, the V gene TRBV7-2; D is ambiguous. This CDR3 spans 11 amino acids. V gave up 3 bases and J gave up 6 bases, with 6 bases separating them. Germline-derived CDR1 and CDR2 are SGHTA and FQGNSA. This chain's CDR3 is CASSFTFEQYF. The CDR3 DNA sequence: TGTGCCAGCAGCTTCACTTTCGAGCAGTACTTC. The full variable domain, in which reference TRBV7-2 and TRBJ2-7 provide the parts outside the CDR3, is GAGVSQSPSNKVTEKGKDVELRCDPISGHTALYWYRQSLGQGLEFLIYFQGNSAPDKSGLPSDRFSAERTGGSVSTLTIQRTQQEDSAVYLCASSFTFEQYFGPGTRLTVT.

V usage is TRBV27 and J usage is TRBJ1-5, with TRBD1 identical over 7 bases. Trimming took 8 bases from V and 3 from J; bases not matched to a gene: 4. The CDR3 covers 13 residues. Germline CDR1 is MNHEY and CDR2 is SMNVEV (reference sequence). CDR3 sequence: CASGQASNQPQHF. As DNA, the CDR3 is TGTGCCAGCGGACAGGCCTCCAATCAGCCCCAGCATTTT.

The chain uses TRBV6-5 and TRBJ1-2; perhaps TRBD1 as D (5 bases). This CDR3 is 14 amino acids long. V was shortened by 5 bases and J by 7 bases, with 17 bases between the two germline ends. Germline CDR1 and CDR2: MNHEY and SVGAGI. This chain's CDR3 is CASSPGRTGGGYTF. For the CDR3, the DNA is TGTGCCAGCAGTCCAGGACGGACCGGGGGTGGCTACACCTTC.

The genes are TRBV14 and TRBJ1-1, with a possible D match to TRBD1 (6 bases). The CDR3 length is 18 residues. Germline CDR1 SGHDN, CDR2 FVKESK. Trimming removed 0 bases from V and 3 bases from J, with 20 bases in between. The CDR3 region has the DNA TGTGCCAGCAGCCAAGAATTGATGTACTGGGGGCCTGACACTGAAGCTTTCTTT. It specifies CASSQELMYWGPDTEAFF.

The chain recombines TRBV7-9 with TRBJ2-7; 8 bases are shared with TRBD1. This CDR3 region has 15 residues. Trimming cost V 5 bases and J 3 bases; bases outside gene matches: 9. Germline V gives CDR1 SEHNR, CDR2 FQNEAQ (reference sequence). CDR3 bases: TGTGCCAGCAGCCTCGACAGGGGACAACGCTACGAGCAGTACTTC. Translated, it gives CASSLDRGQRYEQYF.

The genes are TRBV28 and TRBJ1-4; the D gene is possibly TRBD1 (5 bases). V was cut by 3 bases and J by 8 bases, with 16 bases left in between. Germline V gene lookup returns CDR1 MDHEN and CDR2 SYDVKM. CDR3 length equals 15 residues. The CDR3 DNA follows: TGTGCCAGCAGTTTCGGCCAGGGTTTACGGGAAAAACTGTTTTTT. It specifies CASSFGQGLREKLFF.

The chain uses TRBV4-1 and TRBJ2-3; tentatively, D is TRBD2 (7 bases). Between the trimmed V and J ends, which lost 0 bases and 3 bases, there was a span of 13 bases. The CDR3 covers 16 residues. Germline V gene sequence: CDR1 MGHRA, CDR2 YSYEKL. The CDR3 reads CASSQEAGARTDTQYF. DNA for the CDR3: TGCGCCAGCAGCCAAGAGGCGGGGGCTAGGACAGATACGCAGTATTTT.

The V call is TRBV5-1, the J call TRBJ1-1; D might be TRBD1 (5 bases). The CDR3 loop spans 14 amino acids. V was trimmed by 6 bases and J by 2 bases, leaving 14 bases between them. Germline CDR1 and CDR2: SGHRS and YFSETQ. Written as DNA, the CDR3 is TGCGCCAGCACCCTCTGGACAACCAACACTGAAGCTTTCTTT. This sequence encodes CASTLWTTNTEAFF.